This TCR beta chain is from a study of CD8+CD57+ T cells in acquired aplastic anemia. In the study overall: Healthy donor CD4+ samples were sequenced to a depth that averaged about 11 million reads. Study-level results: With respect to CD8+ Simpson's diversity, patients and controls did not differ significantly.

Per the germline V gene, CDR1 is SGHVS and CDR2 is FQNEAQ. The CDR3 is 17 residues long. V was cut by 1 base and J by 2 bases, with 12 bases left in between. This clonotype was recorded many times. Its specificity is unknown. It was genomic DNA that served as the template for profiling TCR beta VDJ and CDR3. TCRdb reprocessed the reads via MiXCR and lists one record per CDR3 protein. The top ten clones hold approximately 3.9% of a sample with 400,000 to 450,000 distinct CDR3 sequences, about 70% of them seen once. The V gene is TRBV7-8, the J gene TRBJ2-6; no reliable D call. The receptor was isolated from a human donor in good health, serving as a control. The sequencing input was sorted CD4+, CD8+, or CD8+CD57+ T cells (not recorded which) from PBMCs. The CDR3: CASSLGTYYPGANVLTF. The CDR3 DNA reads TGTGCCAGCAGCTTAGGAACATATTACCCTGGGGCCAACGTCCTGACTTTC.